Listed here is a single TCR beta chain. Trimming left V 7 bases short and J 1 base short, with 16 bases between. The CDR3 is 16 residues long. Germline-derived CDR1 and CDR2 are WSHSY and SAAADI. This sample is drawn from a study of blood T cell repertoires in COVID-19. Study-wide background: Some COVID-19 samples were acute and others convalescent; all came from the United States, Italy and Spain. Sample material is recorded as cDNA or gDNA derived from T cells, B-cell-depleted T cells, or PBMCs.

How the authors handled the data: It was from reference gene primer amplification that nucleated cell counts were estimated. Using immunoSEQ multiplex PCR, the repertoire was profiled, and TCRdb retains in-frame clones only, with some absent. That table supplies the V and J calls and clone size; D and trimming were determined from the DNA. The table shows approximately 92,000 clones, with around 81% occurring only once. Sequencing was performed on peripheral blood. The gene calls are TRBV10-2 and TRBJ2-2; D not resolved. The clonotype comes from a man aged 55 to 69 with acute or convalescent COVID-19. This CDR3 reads CASTLDIGLNTGELFF. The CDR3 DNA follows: TGCGCCAGCACCCTTGATATCGGGTTGAACACCGGGGAGCTGTTTTTT.